This T cell receptor beta chain was identified in a study of OX40 agonist ivuxolimab in advanced cancers. Study-wide context: The costimulatory receptor OX40 (CD134) was targeted by ivuxolimab, a fully human IgG2 agonistic monoclonal antibody. Intravenous ivuxolimab was administered to patients every 2 weeks at six dose levels: 0.01, 0.1, 0.3, 1.5, 3 and 10 mg/kg. Among the approximately 50 dose-escalation patients, about 19 had hepatocellular carcinoma, roughly 15 melanoma, 9 renal cell carcinoma and 9 head and neck cancer. In the dose-escalation cohort, roughly four fifths of patients were male, and the mean age was approximately 55 years, with a range of roughly 23 to 85. Patients were allowed to have had prior anti-PD-1, anti-PD-L1 or anti-CTLA-4 therapy, and around 41% of the dose-escalation patients had previously received checkpoint inhibitors. Partial responses occurred in three dose-escalation patients, of whom one had hepatocellular carcinoma and two had cutaneous melanoma. The point of sequencing TCRbeta in the periphery was to test whether ivuxolimab changed TCR sequence diversity and drove clonal T-cell expansion. The monotherapy dose-escalation portion (N of about 50 patients) of the phase I ivuxolimab trial is reported in the paper. What the study reported, not specific to this receptor: In the 0.1-3.0 mg/kg groups, partial responders had among the lowest normalized peripheral clonal expansion, particularly in CD8+ T cells. Which antigens the clonally expanded peripheral T cells were specific for was not determined. After ivuxolimab, more expanded clones were found on average in CD8+ T cells than in CD4+ T cells. Low levels of normalized T-cell clonal expansion were also shown by some nonresponding patients. At doses of 0.1 to 3.0 mg/kg, clonal expansion of both CD4+ and CD8+ blood T cells was observed from baseline to week 6.

Patients with a history of autoimmune disease or receiving systemic immunosuppression were excluded from the trial. In every dose cohort, peripheral blood was drawn for TCR sequencing at baseline, cycle 4 day 1, and cycle 7 day 1. The samples were taken from a phase I, first-in-human, multicenter, open-label dose-escalation trial of ivuxolimab. The trial enrolled adults with locally advanced or metastatic head and neck squamous cell, hepatocellular, melanoma or renal cell carcinoma. CD4+ and CD8+ T cells were sorted separately from peripheral blood before TCR sequencing. Reading the germline V gene gives CDR1 SGHRS and CDR2 YFSETQ. V loses 2 bases of germline sequence and J loses 10 bases, and the interval between the two ends is 7 bases. The CDR3 measures 11 amino acids from cysteine to phenylalanine. This entry keeps only the CDR3 DNA: 33 bases, framed from base 1. Concerning this clone itself: Its target antigen remains unknown. No base quality information exists; no much larger clone differs at one position.

Genomic DNA was isolated from the sorted cells so that the TCRbeta CDR3 region could be sequenced. TCRbeta CDR3 regions were sequenced using the immunoSEQ Assay. TCRdb limited this immuneACCESS table to in-frame rearrangements with V and J called. A share of clones is missing; checked studies link under half to unresolved V genes, and the rest is unexplained. The sample table shows approximately 41,000 clones, and approximately 86% are seen once. The ten largest clonotypes hold about 2.5% of the sample. This clonotype was sampled from an adult with an advanced solid tumor such as melanoma, head and neck, liver or kidney cancer. The chain employs TRBV5-1 and TRBJ2-1; the D gene remains uncertain. The material sequenced was CD4+ or CD8+ T cells sorted from blood, taken in a trial of the OX40 agonist ivuxolimab. This receptor has the CDR3 CASSFIGEQFF. The DNA sequence is as follows: TGCGCCAGCAGCTTTATCGGGGAGCAGTTCTTC.